This T cell receptor (beta chain) was recovered during a study of T cells in Graves' hyperthyroidism and ophthalmopathy (dated by TCRdb to between 2019 and 2020). Study-wide context: To identify TCR V-J signatures that set the groups apart, the researchers used a discovery cohort of about a hundred patients, made up of 40 to 45 with Graves' ophthalmopathy and 57 with stable Graves' hyperthyroidism. An independent validation cohort of about 19 hyperthyroidism patients and some 15 patients who later progressed to ophthalmopathy tested prospective prediction of ophthalmopathy. For training and testing, the 80 to 100 patients in the discovery cohort were randomly divided in a 7:3 ratio. In addition, the study compared T-cell repertoires in thyroid tissue and in blood from about 6 Graves' hyperthyroidism patients. Once sampling was done, hyperthyroidism patients were given methimazole at a starting dose of 30 mg daily, whereas ophthalmopathy patients were given high-dose intravenous methylprednisolone. The paper describes TCR Vbeta CDR3 sequencing of 120 to 150 peripheral blood samples, made up of about 41 ophthalmopathy patients, around 73 hyperthyroidism patients and approximately 17 progressor patients.

TCR beta CDR3 regions were amplified from RNA transcripts. For the first round of RT-PCR on the TCR CDR3, the HTBI primer set was used together with the Qiagen OneStep RT-PCR kit. Libraries were constructed in a second round of multiplex PCR, after which size selection and purification were performed. Sequencing of the libraries was done on an Illumina HiSeq2000 using paired-end 100 bp reads. On the study's bioinformatics: SOAPnuke was used to process the raw data, throwing out any read that contained adapters or uncalled bases, had a mean Phred below 15, or lacked an exact constant-primer or identifier match. COPE v1.2.5 was used to merge high-quality paired reads, and clonotypes were defined as unique nucleotide sequences. Clonotypes were aligned to IMGT TRBV, TRBD and TRBJ reference segments using MiTCR v1.1. The analysis included only V-J combinations with a frequency above 0.0001, which together covered around 99% of the repertoires. A TCS score was defined as the ratio between F50 (clonal expansion) and ExV (chaos), using BLOSUM62-based TCRdist between CDR3 peptides within each V-J. Welch's t-statistics and random forest reduced around 520 V-J features to 10 to 15, which were used in a naive Bayes classifier (R e1071). Thyroid-blood repertoire similarity was quantified with the Morisita-Horn index. TCRdb trimmed public reads at Q25 via fastp, called clones via MiXCR and kept in-frame beta chains. When rows share a CDR3 protein, they turn into one entry using the most common DNA and genes. TCRdb, not the original authors, processed these V and J calls. The sample table lists about 46,000 distinct CDR3 sequences, around half of them with a count of one. Together, the top ten hold under 35% of the sample.

The V end gives up 7 bases and the J end 8 bases, leaving 9 bases in the junction not matched to a gene. The CDR3 spans 14 residues, from the cysteine through the phenylalanine. Solely the CDR3 DNA is kept, with 42 bases framed from the first base. Reading the germline V gene gives CDR1 SGDLS and CDR2 YYNGEE. A patient counted as having stable Graves' hyperthyroidism if no progression to ophthalmopathy occurred over 18 months of follow-up. Hyperthyroidism patients were newly diagnosed, had a disease duration of under 2 months, and were aged 18 to 65 years. Exclusion was applied to patients with uncontrolled infections, other autoimmune diseases, pregnancy or lactation. Diagnoses relied on clinical symptoms, serum thyroxine and TRAb, thyroid ultrasound and orbital computed tomography. Total RNA was extracted using Trizol reagent, and RNA quality was assessed on an Agilent 2100 Bioanalyzer. The paper's findings and limits, for the study overall: Most expanded thyroid clonotypes (frequency above 0.001) were also detected in blood, a finding suggesting that blood repertoires may reflect thyroid immune responses. In validation, progression to ophthalmopathy was predicted by the model with 65% to 71% sensitivity and under 85% specificity, a median of roughly 6.4 months before onset. Sample size was not statistically predetermined, and blinding of investigators to group allocation was not performed. A model built on a 13 V-J signature distinguished ophthalmopathy from stable hyperthyroidism, reaching approximately 89% sensitivity and 81.08% specificity in cross-validation and 80%/75% in testing.

To note about this clonotype: No antigen is known for it. It may be a read error: a sequence one base away is much more abundant.

The TCR sequence derives from a woman aged 50 to 65 with Graves' hyperthyroidism. The source material was peripheral blood or thyroid tissue (not recorded which). Recombination connected TRBV9 to TRBJ2-1, with 10 bases matching TRBD2. The DNA sequence is given as TGTGCCAGCGGCTCTAGCGGGAGAGCCGATGAGCAGTTCTTC. This is translated as CASGSSGRADEQFF.